This T cell receptor beta chain was observed in a study of T cells in narcolepsy. Study observations and caveats: Autoreactive clone sequences were missing from some blood memory CD4+ repertoires. HCRT-specific and TRIB2-specific autoreactive clonotypes appeared among same-patient CSF and blood CD4+ clonotypes.

Generated by immunoSEQ multiplex PCR, the TCRdb table keeps only in-frame clones and is missing some. The sample holds 25,000 to 40,000 clones; around 90% are singletons and the top ten take around 1.2%. As to this clone: The antigen is undetermined.

The V gene lost 0 bases and the J gene lost 3 bases, with 13 bases spanning the gap. Germline CDR1 reads SGDLS; CDR2 reads YYNGEE. The CDR3 loop spans 15 amino acids. The sequencing sample was made of CD45RA- memory CD4+ T cells from PBMCs. The receptor comes from a human donor with narcolepsy. The chain recombines TRBV9 with TRBJ2-7, with D unresolved. CDR3 amino acids: CASSVAPAAGYEQYF. CDR3 DNA sequence: TGTGCCAGCAGCGTAGCTCCTGCTGCTGGCTACGAGCAGTACTTC. Together with reference TRBV9 and TRBJ2-7, the CDR3 gives the full variable domain: DSGVTQTPKHLITATGQRVTLRCSPRSGDLSVYWYQQSLDQGLQFLIQYYNGEERAKGNILERFSAQQFPDLHSELNLSSLELGDSALYFCASSVAPAAGYEQYFGPGTRLTVT.